The 14 T cell receptor beta chains in this list originate from one sample, sequenced in a study of monozygotic twins with inflammatory bowel disease. Reanalyzing the 5' RACE reads, TCRdb keeps one entry per CDR3 protein, without DNA. The repertoire table contains approximately 210,000 distinct CDR3 sequences. The sample comprised blood. These receptors all come from a human donor with ulcerative colitis or Crohn's disease, or a healthy co-twin of an affected twin (not recorded which).

This chain joins TRBV6-5 and TRBJ1-5; there is no DNA to check the TCRdb D call of TRBD1. Per germline, CDR1 MNHEY and CDR2 SVGAGI. This CDR3 contains 13 residues. The CDR3 reads CASSYSGDQPQHF.

This CDR3 reads CASSLAPKQETQYF. V usage is TRBV7-2 and J usage is TRBJ2-5. Per germline, CDR1 SGHTA and CDR2 FQGNSA. The CDR3 length is 14 residues.

The chain is built from TRBV6-1 and TRBJ2-7; lacking DNA, the TRBD1 call made by TCRdb goes unchecked. This CDR3 has 14 amino acids. CDR1 is MNHNS and CDR2 is SASEGT in the germline V gene. The CDR3 loop is CASARQGLSYEQYF.

The V gene is TRBV7-9, the J gene TRBJ1-1. This CDR3 is built from 15 residues. Per germline, CDR1 SEHNR and CDR2 FQNEAQ (reference sequence). CDR3 region: CASSPYVSANTEAFF.

J is TRBJ2-7 and V is TRBV20-1; the TCRdb call, TRBD1, lacks DNA for checking. Germline V gives CDR1 DFQATT, CDR2 SNEGSKA (reference sequence). The CDR3 runs 13 residues. The CDR3 protein is CSARAGTWGEQYF.

V is TRBV5-1 and J is TRBJ2-1. Germline V gene lookup returns CDR1 SGHRS and CDR2 YFSETQ. The CDR3 length is 15 residues. CDR3 in amino acids: CASSPNVGTSNEQFF.

The rearrangement uses TRBV6-1 and TRBJ2-1. The CDR3 is 15 residues long. CDR1 MNHNS and CDR2 SASEGT come from the germline V gene. CDR3 sequence reads: CATETSGTSYNEQFF.

This rearrangement joins TRBV10-2 to TRBJ2-1. Germline lookup yields CDR1 WSHSY and CDR2 SAAADI. CDR3 length: 14 amino acids. This CDR3 is CASSPMSPYNEQFF.

The rearrangement joins TRBV3-1 to TRBJ2-3; TCRdb outputs TRBD2, but without DNA this stays unchecked. The V gene's germline CDR1 is LGHDT and CDR2 YNNKEL (reference sequence). The CDR3 length is 13 residues. The CDR3 reads CASKSGGADTQYF.

This rearrangement joins TRBV5-1 to TRBJ1-1. This CDR3 contains 16 residues. Germline CDR1 SGHRS, CDR2 YFSETQ. CDR3 loop: CASSLVPTTLNTEAFF.

The CDR3 spells CASRLEVNNYGYTF. The chain carries TRBV7-2 and TRBJ1-2. Germline V gives CDR1 SGHTA, CDR2 FQGNSA. This CDR3 spans 14 amino acids.

V is TRBV18 and J is TRBJ1-5. This CDR3 has 13 residues. Per the germline V gene, CDR1 is KGHSH and CDR2 is LQKENI. The CDR3 reads CASSGGVYQPQHF.

The chain employs TRBV5-1 and TRBJ2-3. This CDR3 is built from 13 residues. CDR1 SGHRS and CDR2 YFSETQ come from the germline V gene. This CDR3 is CASSLPSGDTQYF. The full variable domain, its missing parts supplied by reference TRBV5-1 and TRBJ2-3, is KAGVTQTPRYLIKTRGQQVTLSCSPISGHRSVSWYQQTPGQGLQFLFEYFSETQRNKGNFPGRFSGRQFSNSRSEMNVSTLELGDSALYLCASSLPSGDTQYFGPGTRLTVL.

The chain is built from TRBV7-3 and TRBJ1-2; without DNA, the TCRdb call of TRBD1 cannot be checked. Germline-derived CDR1 and CDR2 are SGHTA and FQGTGA. The CDR3 is made up of 20 amino acids. The CDR3 loop reads CASSDWDKATKGQANYGYTF.